The T cell receptor (beta chain) under discussion was sequenced for a study of blood T cell repertoires in COVID-19. Here immunoSEQ multiplex PCR was the method, and the copy in TCRdb shows in-frame clones only, minus some. The table includes 300,000 to 350,000 clones, about 87% detected once. This CDR3 region has 15 residues. Germline trimming cut 8 bases from V and 6 bases from J; bases unmatched to any gene: 14. Germline V gene sequence: CDR1 SEHNR, CDR2 FQNEAQ (reference sequence). The sequence was obtained from a man aged 25 to 40 with COVID-19, enrolled during active disease. The chain employs TRBV7-9 and TRBJ2-7, with 9 positions matching TRBD2. The sequenced sample was peripheral blood. The CDR3 is CASGWGVAGAREQYF. The CDR3 nucleotides are TGTGCCAGCGGCTGGGGAGTAGCGGGAGCTCGCGAGCAGTACTTC.